Below, 22 T cell receptor beta chains from the same sample are listed, as sequenced in a study of post-analysis software for immune sequencing data. General study findings and limits: Included in a set of roughly five TRBV segments more frequent in patients than controls were TRBV5-6, TRBV5-1 and TRBV20-1.

These receptors' antigens are unknown. Unique molecular identifiers were present in the TCR beta cDNA libraries. TCRdb reanalysed the PCR reads using MiXCR and keeps one entry per CDR3 protein. The table lists hundreds of thousands of distinct CDR3 sequences, around 60% of them singletons, with over 9% in the top ten. The sequencing sample was made of blood. The receptors were sampled from a girl aged 2 to 10 with multiple sclerosis.

This chain links TRBV3-1 with TRBJ1-1; D might be TRBD1 (6 bases). Trimming left V 5 bases short and J 0 bases short, with 19 bases between. CDR3 length equals 17 residues. CDR1 is LGHDT, CDR2 YNNKEL, per germline (reference sequence). The CDR3 DNA follows: TGTGCCAGCAGCACCTCGACAGGACGTCCTATGAACACTGAAGCTTTCTTT. Its protein product is CASSTSTGRPMNTEAFF. Filled out from reference TRBV3-1 and TRBJ1-1, the complete variable domain reads DTAVSQTPKYLVTQMGNDKSIKCEQNLGHDTMYWYKQDSKKFLKIMFSYNNKELIINETVPNRFSPKSPDKAHLNLHINSLELGDSAVYFCASSTSTGRPMNTEAFFGQGTRLTVV.

The rearrangement uses TRBV12-3 or TRBV12-4 and TRBJ2-5; TRBD2 matches at 8 bases. V was pared by 6 bases and J by 5 bases, with 8 bases of the junction left unmatched. The length of the CDR3 is 14 residues. CDR3 nucleotides: TGTGCCAGCAGGCCGGGAGGGCCGGTCGAGACCCAGTACTTC. This encodes CASRPGGPVETQYF.

The chain's CDR3 is CASSLPSVAFF. CDR3 bases: TGTGCCAGCAGTTTACCTAGTGTAGCTTTCTTT. The J gene is TRBJ1-1, the V gene TRBV28; no reliable D call. Trimming cost V 2 bases and J 10 bases, with 8 bases left between them. There are 11 residues in the CDR3. Per germline, CDR1 MDHEN and CDR2 SYDVKM.

The V call is TRBV6-5, the J call TRBJ2-3; 12 bases agree with TRBD1. J lost 5 bases, V lost 4 bases, and 7 bases had no gene match. This CDR3 has 16 amino acids. Germline V gives CDR1 MNHEY, CDR2 SVGAGI. The CDR3 here is CASSSPGTGGIDTQYF. CDR3 DNA: TGTGCCAGCAGTTCCCCCGGGACAGGGGGCATAGATACGCAGTATTTT.

V and J are TRBV7-8 and TRBJ2-1, with 9 bases matching TRBD2. Germline V gene lookup returns CDR1 SGHVS and CDR2 FQNEAQ. V gave up 5 bases and J gave up 6 bases; unmatched junction bases: 11. The CDR3 is made up of 16 amino acids. The CDR3 region has the DNA TGTGCCAGCAGCCCTAGGCAACTAGCGGGCCTCAATGAGCAGTTCTTC. It is translated as CASSPRQLAGLNEQFF.

The chain is built from TRBV6-5 and TRBJ1-6; 8 bases line up with TRBD1. The V gene end was trimmed by 6 bases and the J gene end by 7 bases; junction bases not matched to a gene: 8. There are 15 residues in the CDR3. Germline assignment: CDR1 MNHEY and CDR2 SVGAGI. The CDR3 DNA reads as TGTGCCAGCAGCCCCAGGACAGGGAACAATTCACCCCTCCACTTT. Protein sequence: CASSPRTGNNSPLHF.

The gene calls are TRBV2 and TRBJ1-1; no clear D gene. With 0 bases removed from V and 0 bases from J, the gap between germline ends came to 8 bases. Germline CDR1 is SNHLY and CDR2 is FYNNEI. This CDR3 is built from 15 residues. As DNA, the CDR3 is TGTGCCAGCAGTGAAGCTAGCCTGGTGAACACTGAAGCTTTCTTT. As protein: CASSEASLVNTEAFF.

A few counts support this clonotype. The gene calls are TRBV5-1 and TRBJ1-2, with D hard to call. V lost 0 bases, J lost 4 bases, and 10 bases lay in between. Germline CDR1 SGHRS, CDR2 YFSETQ. The CDR3 runs 14 residues. CDR3 sequence reads: CASSLDRASYGYTF. CDR3 in DNA: TGCGCCAGCAGCTTGGACCGGGCTTCCTATGGCTACACCTTC.

This clonotype was observed a few times. The rearrangement joins TRBV29-1 to TRBJ1-2; tentatively, D is TRBD1 (5 bases). The V end lost 2 bases, the J end lost 4 bases, and 11 bases lay between the germline ends. The CDR3 consists of 13 residues. Germline V gene lookup returns CDR1 SQVTM and CDR2 ANQGSEA. Here the CDR3 DNA reads TGCAGCGTTGAAAGAGGGGAAGGCTATGGCTACACCTTC. Its protein is CSVERGEGYGYTF.

The rearrangement links TRBV10-3 to TRBJ2-3, with a tentative D call TRBD2 (6 bases). V was cut by 6 bases and J by 7 bases, with 20 bases left in between. CDR1 ENHRY and CDR2 SYGVKD come from the germline V gene. This CDR3 spans 15 amino acids. The CDR3 nucleotides are TGTGCCATCAGCTATCCCGGCGCGGGAAGGAATACGCAGTATTTT. Translating gives CAISYPGAGRNTQYF.

The rearrangement uses TRBV29-1 and TRBJ2-3, with D perhaps assigned TRBD1 or TRBD2 (6 bases each). Trimming took 5 bases from V and 1 from J, leaving 13 bases between them. The CDR3 consists of 14 residues. CDR1 and CDR2 (germline): SQVTM, ANQGSEA. The CDR3 loop is CSVPLGGRTDTQYF. CDR3 nucleotides: TGCAGCGTTCCACTGGGGGGCCGCACAGATACGCAGTATTTT.

The V and J genes are TRBV7-2 and TRBJ2-1; 11 bases fit TRBD2. The CDR3 consists of 16 residues. The germline gives CDR1 SGHTA, CDR2 FQGNSA. Trimming took 4 bases from V and 10 from J; bases not matched to a gene: 12. The CDR3 loop is CASSSYTSGRRGEQFF. DNA for the CDR3: TGTGCCAGCAGCTCATACACTAGCGGGAGAAGAGGGGAGCAGTTCTTC.

This clonotype was seen once. V gene TRBV18 combines with J gene TRBJ1-5; TRBD1 is a possible D gene (6 bases). V was trimmed by 5 bases and J by 7 bases, leaving 12 bases between them. CDR1 is KGHSH and CDR2 is LQKENI in the germline V gene. The length of the CDR3 is 13 residues. The CDR3 DNA follows: TGTGCCAGCTCAGCCCACAGGGACCAGCCCCAGCATTTT. This gives the protein CASSAHRDQPQHF.

The V and J genes are TRBV19 and TRBJ1-5; D is unresolved. The CDR3 is 16 residues long. V dropped 0 bases and J dropped 2 bases, with 11 bases sitting between them. From germline, CDR1 is LNHDA and CDR2 SQIVND (reference sequence). The CDR3 protein is CASSIDRALGNQPQHF. The CDR3 region has the DNA TGTGCCAGTAGTATAGACCGGGCCCTAGGCAATCAGCCCCAGCATTTT.

V usage is TRBV7-3 and J usage is TRBJ1-6; D unclear. Germline-derived CDR1 and CDR2 are SGHTA and FQGTGA. Trimming removed 5 bases from V and 7 bases from J, with 18 bases in between. The CDR3 runs to 16 residues. The CDR3 loop is CASSAAPLAGNSPLHF. CDR3 coding DNA: TGTGCCAGCAGCGCTGCCCCTTTAGCGGGCAATTCACCCCTCCACTTT.

The chain combines TRBV10-3 with TRBJ1-2; maybe TRBD1 (5 bases). The germline V and J ends were trimmed by 4 bases and 0 bases, with 9 bases remaining between them. From germline, CDR1 is ENHRY and CDR2 SYGVKD. This CDR3 is 14 amino acids long. The CDR3 DNA follows: TGTGCCATCAGTGGGGGGGAGGCTAACTATGGCTACACCTTC. As protein: CAISGGEANYGYTF.

V usage is TRBV18 and J usage is TRBJ2-7, with D unresolved. TRBJ2-5 matches the DNA end more closely, so the J call is doubtful. This CDR3 has 12 amino acids. Germline assignment: CDR1 KGHSH and CDR2 LQKENI. The CDR3 nucleotides read TGTGCCAGCTCAGGGGTATCAGAGACCCAGTACTTC. Translated, it gives CASSGVSETQYF.

The chain carries TRBV29-1 and TRBJ1-2; 12 bases fit TRBD1. The CDR3 contains 12 residues. J was trimmed by 8 bases and V by 6 bases; bases with no gene match: 4. Germline V lookup: CDR1 SQVTM, CDR2 ANQGSEA. The CDR3 DNA reads TGCAGCGTGGGACAGGGGGCAGGCGGCTACACCTTC. Residues: CSVGQGAGGYTF.

This clonotype was seen only once. This chain connects TRBV29-1 to TRBJ2-3, with TRBD1 matching 9 bases. CDR1 is SQVTM and CDR2 is ANQGSEA in the germline V gene. The CDR3 has 15 residues. J gave up 6 bases and V 8 bases, and 15 bases lay outside the gene matches. CDR3 in DNA: TGCAGCATCCGTCGTCGGACAGGGGTTGAGGATACGCAGTATTTT. Amino acid sequence: CSIRRRTGVEDTQYF.

This chain links TRBV5-1 with TRBJ1-1; 10 bases line up with TRBD1. CDR1 and CDR2 from the germline V gene are SGHRS and YFSETQ. V shed 3 bases, J shed 3 bases, and the junction held 5 bases outside the gene matches. The CDR3 totals 15 residues. CDR3 nucleotides: TGCGCCAGCAGCTCCGGACAGGGGGGGCACACTGAAGCTTTCTTT. Protein product: CASSSGQGGHTEAFF.

CDR3 residues: CATGRADTGELFF. CDR3 DNA sequence: TGTGCCACTGGGAGGGCTGACACCGGGGAGCTGTTTTTT. The chain combines TRBV15 with TRBJ2-2; 7 nucleotides align to TRBD2. CDR1 is LNHNV, CDR2 YYDKDF, per germline (reference sequence). The CDR3 contains 13 residues. Germline trimming cut 9 bases from V and 3 bases from J; bases unmatched to any gene: 4.

The chain employs TRBV6-5 and TRBJ2-5; a possible D gene is TRBD1 (5 bases). The J call is in doubt because the DNA end fits TRBJ2-7 better. Germline CDR1 and CDR2: MNHEY and SVGAGI. The CDR3 has 15 residues. CDR3 protein: CASSHPGNRKYEQYF. The CDR3 coding sequence is TGTGCCAGCAGCCACCCCGGAAACAGGAAATACGAGCAGTACTTC.